The present entry profiles one T cell receptor (beta chain) with its context. Its specificity is not known. After removal of 3 bases from V and 7 bases from J, the junction contained 5 bases not matched to a gene. Germline V gene data show CDR1 as GTSNPN and CDR2 as SVGIG (reference sequence). The CDR3 runs to 14 residues. Profiling relied on immunoSEQ multiplex PCR, and the TCRdb table lists in-frame clones only, not all of them. There are some 150,000 clones in the sample; 80% to 90% occur only once, and just under 3% lies in the top ten. The record originates from a study of T cell responses to AZD1222 COVID-19 vaccine. Study results and limitations: Clonal diversity may have been underestimated, and the donors were mostly white British, with more females than males. Across the whole spike, CD4 TCRs peaked at regions 160-218 and 743-854.

Sequenced material: peripheral blood, taken on day 0 of AZD1222 vaccination. The chain joins TRBV30 to TRBJ1-4, with 10 bases lining up with TRBD1. The sequence was obtained from an adult in good health. CDR3 sequence reads: CAWSGTGEVEKLFF. CDR3 coding DNA: TGTGCCTGGAGCGGGACAGGGGAAGTTGAAAAACTGTTTTTT.